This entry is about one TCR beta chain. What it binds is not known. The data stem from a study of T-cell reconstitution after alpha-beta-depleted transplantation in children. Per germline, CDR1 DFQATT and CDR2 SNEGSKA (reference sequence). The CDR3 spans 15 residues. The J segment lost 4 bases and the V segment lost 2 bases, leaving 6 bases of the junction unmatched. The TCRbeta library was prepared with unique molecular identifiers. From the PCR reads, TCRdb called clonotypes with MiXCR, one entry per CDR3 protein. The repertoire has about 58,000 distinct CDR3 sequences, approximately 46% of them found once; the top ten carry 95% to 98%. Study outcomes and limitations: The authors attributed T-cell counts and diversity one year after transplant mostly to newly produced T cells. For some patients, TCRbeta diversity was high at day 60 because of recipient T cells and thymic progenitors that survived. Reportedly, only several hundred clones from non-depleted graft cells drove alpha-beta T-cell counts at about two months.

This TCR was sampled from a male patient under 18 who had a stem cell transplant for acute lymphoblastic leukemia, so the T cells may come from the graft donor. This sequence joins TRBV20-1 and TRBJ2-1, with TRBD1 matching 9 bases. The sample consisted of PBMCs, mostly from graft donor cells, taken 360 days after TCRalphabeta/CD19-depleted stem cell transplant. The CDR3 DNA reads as TGCAGTGCTAGACCAACAGGGGGCTATTACAATGAGCAGTTCTTC. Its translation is CSARPTGGYYNEQFF.